The TCR beta chain described here comes from a study of T cells in Graves' hyperthyroidism and ophthalmopathy. This clonotype has a handful of counts. RNA transcripts yielded amplified TCR beta CDR3 regions. Initially, a first-round RT-PCR of the TCR CDR3 employed the HTBI primer set. TCRdb reprocessed the multiplex PCR reads with MiXCR, giving one entry per CDR3 protein. The profile shows hundreds of thousands of distinct CDR3 sequences, 14% to 15% of them singletons. The sequence was obtained from a woman in her twenties or thirties with Graves' hyperthyroidism. The specimen was blood.

The CDR3 DNA sequence: TGTGCCAGCTCACCAGGGTTATCTGGAAACACCATATATTTT. Translation gives CASSPGLSGNTIYF. The gene calls are TRBV18 and TRBJ1-3; D remains unclear. Germline V lookup: CDR1 KGHSH, CDR2 LQKENI. Trimming pared 2 bases from V and 1 base from J, leaving 6 bases between. This CDR3 contains 14 residues.